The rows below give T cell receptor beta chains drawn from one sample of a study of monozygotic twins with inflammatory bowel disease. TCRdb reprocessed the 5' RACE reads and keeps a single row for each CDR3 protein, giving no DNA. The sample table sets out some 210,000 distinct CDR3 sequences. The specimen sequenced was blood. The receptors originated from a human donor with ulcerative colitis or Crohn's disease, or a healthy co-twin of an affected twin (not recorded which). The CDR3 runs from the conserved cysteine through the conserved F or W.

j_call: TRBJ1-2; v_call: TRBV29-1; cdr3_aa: CSAVTGTGLGYTF
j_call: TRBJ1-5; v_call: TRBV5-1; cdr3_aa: CASSLGGRNQPQHF
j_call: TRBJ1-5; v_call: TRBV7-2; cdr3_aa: CASSTGTGWFQPQHF
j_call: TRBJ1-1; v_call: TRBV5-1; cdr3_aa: CASSSGQGRMNTEAFF
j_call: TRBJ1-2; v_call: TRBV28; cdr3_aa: CASSLFGVGYTF
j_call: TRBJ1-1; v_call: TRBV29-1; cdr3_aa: CSVEDPREEAFF
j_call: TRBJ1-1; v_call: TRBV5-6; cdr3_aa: CASSLAPRDSPFF
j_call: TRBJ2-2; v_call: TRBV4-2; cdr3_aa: CASRYFPGDTGELFF
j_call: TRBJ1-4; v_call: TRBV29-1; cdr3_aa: CSVVRGTNEKLFF
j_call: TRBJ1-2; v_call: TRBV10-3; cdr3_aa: CAISGRGVQDGYTF
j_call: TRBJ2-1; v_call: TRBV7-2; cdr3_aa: CASSLEPLGEQFF
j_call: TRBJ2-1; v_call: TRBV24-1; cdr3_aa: CATSETGGGYNEQFF
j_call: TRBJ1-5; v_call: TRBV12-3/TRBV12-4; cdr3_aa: CASSSRRGASQPQHF
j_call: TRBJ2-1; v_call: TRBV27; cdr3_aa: CASSRVGGEQFF
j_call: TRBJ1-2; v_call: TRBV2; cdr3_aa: CASSRQGRDGYTF
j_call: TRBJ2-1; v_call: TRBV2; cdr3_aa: CASLRDSLEDEQFF
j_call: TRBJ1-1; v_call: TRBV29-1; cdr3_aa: CSVAGGAGGTEAFF
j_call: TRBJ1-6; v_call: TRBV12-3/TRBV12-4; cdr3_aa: CASRTGINNSPLHF
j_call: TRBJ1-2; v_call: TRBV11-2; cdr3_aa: CASSSINRRSNYGYTF
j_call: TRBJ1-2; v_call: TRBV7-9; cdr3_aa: CASSLTGGVYGYTF
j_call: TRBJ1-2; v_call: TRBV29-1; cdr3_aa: CQIEVGGYGYTF
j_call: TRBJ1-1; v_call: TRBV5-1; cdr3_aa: CASSLQGTGTEAFF
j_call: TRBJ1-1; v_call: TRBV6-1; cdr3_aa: CASRPSGGAVNTEAFF
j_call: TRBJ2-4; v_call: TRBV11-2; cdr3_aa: CASSSGQSQYF
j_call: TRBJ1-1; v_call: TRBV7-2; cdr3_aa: CASSSQWGGKAFF